A single sample is the source of the 30 T cell receptor beta chains below, sequenced in a study of identical twins. TCRdb redid the calling of the 5' RACE reads with MiXCR, one entry per CDR3 protein. The table lists 350,000 to 600,000 distinct CDR3 sequences, 14% of them singletons, with around 0.52% in the top ten. This sample also belongs to another study, concerning yellow fever vaccine responses in identical twins.

Source material: CD4+ T cells sorted from blood. All receptors come from a woman in her late teens or twenties in good health.

This clonotype appeared a few times. V gene TRBV7-2 combines with J gene TRBJ1-1, with D tentatively TRBD1 (6 bases). The CDR3 consists of 16 residues. Germline CDR1 and CDR2: SGHTA and FQGNSA. Trimming cost V 6 bases and J 7 bases, with 24 bases left between them. The CDR3 DNA sequence: TGTGCCAGCAGAACGGGGGCGGCAGACGATTATAATGAAGCTTTCTTT. It yields the protein CASRTGAADDYNEAFF.

This clonotype was counted only a few times. The rearrangement joins TRBV6-2 or TRBV6-3 to TRBJ2-6, with D possibly being TRBD2 (5 bases). Germline V gene lookup returns CDR1 MNHEY and CDR2 SVGEGT. The length of the CDR3 is 17 residues. V dropped 0 bases and J dropped 3 bases, with 12 bases sitting between them. This CDR3 is CASSYSTGSLGANVLTF. The CDR3 DNA reads TGTGCCAGCAGTTACTCGACGGGGTCGCTTGGGGCCAACGTCCTGACTTTC.

The chain combines TRBV5-5 with TRBJ2-7; 10 bases fit TRBD1. CDR3 length: 16 residues. Germline V gene data show CDR1 as SGHKS and CDR2 as YYEKEE (reference sequence). The trim removed 4 bases at V and 2 bases at J, leaving 9 bases unmatched. The CDR3 loop reads CASSTGTGATTYEQYF. CDR3 in DNA: TGTGCCAGCAGCACCGGGACAGGGGCTACGACCTACGAGCAGTACTTC.

Only a few counts were recorded for this clonotype. V is TRBV7-2 and J is TRBJ2-4; D is uncertain. CDR1 is SGHTA and CDR2 is FQGNSA in the germline V gene. The V gene lost 4 bases and the J gene lost 8 bases, with 12 bases spanning the gap. The CDR3 has 13 amino acids. CDR3 protein: CASSSPGRDIQYF. As DNA, the CDR3 is TGTGCCAGCAGCTCCCCGGGTAGGGACATTCAGTACTTC.

The CDR3 nucleotides are TGTGCCAGCAGCCCGGGACTAGCGGGAGCATGGGATACGCAGTATTTT. Amino acids: CASSPGLAGAWDTQYF. The V call is TRBV12-3 or TRBV12-4, the J call TRBJ2-3, with 14 bases that match TRBD2. V was clipped by 6 bases and J by 6 bases; unmatched bases: 8. CDR3 length: 16 residues.

This clonotype was detected a few times. The V call is TRBV7-2, the J call TRBJ1-4; no reliable D call. The CDR3 is 17 residues long. CDR1 SGHTA and CDR2 FQGNSA come from the germline V gene. Trimming stripped 1 base from V and 0 bases from J, with 12 bases between. The CDR3 reads CASSLGLLGTTNEKLFF. The CDR3 DNA reads TGTGCCAGCAGCTTAGGCCTACTGGGTACAACTAATGAAAAACTGTTTTTT.

This clonotype was found a few times. J is TRBJ2-3 and V is TRBV19; 9 nucleotides align to TRBD1. CDR3 size: 15 residues. Germline CDR1 and CDR2: LNHDA and SQIVND (reference sequence). The V gene end was trimmed by 3 bases and the J gene end by 4 bases; junction bases not matched to a gene: 5. The CDR3 DNA follows: TGTGCCAGTAGTATCCCGGGACAGGGTGCAGATACGCAGTATTTT. Translating it yields CASSIPGQGADTQYF.

This clonotype was observed a handful of times. The chain combines TRBV7-2 with TRBJ2-3, with a tentative D call TRBD2 (5 bases). Trimming removed 0 bases from V and 5 bases from J, with 12 bases in between. The CDR3 sequence is 15 residues long. Germline CDR1 reads SGHTA; CDR2 reads FQGNSA. The CDR3 DNA reads TGTGCCAGCAGCTTAGCGGGAGCGACCGGAGATACGCAGTATTTT. The encoded protein is CASSLAGATGDTQYF.

This clonotype has a count of ten or more. The CDR3 loop reads CASSLLRGTDTQYF. For the CDR3, the DNA is TGTGCCAGCAGTTTACTCCGCGGTACAGATACGCAGTATTTT. This chain connects TRBV12-3 or TRBV12-4 to TRBJ2-3; D ambiguous. V was cut by 2 bases and J by 3 bases, with 9 bases left in between. The CDR3 length is 14 residues.

The chain carries TRBV6-1 and TRBJ2-1, with 12 bases fitting TRBD2. The germline CDR1 and CDR2 sequences are MNHNS and SASEGT. The ends lost 6 bases at V and 5 bases at J; junction bases unmatched: 14. The CDR3 contains 18 residues. The CDR3: CASSPRLAGVSSDNEQFF. In nucleotides, the CDR3 is TGTGCCAGCAGCCCGAGACTAGCGGGAGTGTCTTCAGACAATGAGCAGTTCTTC.

This clonotype was picked up a small number of times. This sequence joins TRBV20-1 and TRBJ2-1; tentative D call: TRBD1 (6 bases). The CDR3 extends over 14 amino acids. Trimming cost V 7 bases and J 0 bases, with 13 bases left between them. Germline V gene sequence: CDR1 DFQATT, CDR2 SNEGSKA (reference sequence). CDR3 nucleotides: TGCAGTGTTACAGGGCCAAGCTCCTACAATGAGCAGTTCTTC. It encodes CSVTGPSSYNEQFF.

This clonotype was recorded many times. The rearrangement uses TRBV5-1 and TRBJ2-2; 8 bases agree with TRBD1. The V segment lost 2 bases and the J segment 3 bases; nucleotides outside the gene matches: 6. CDR3 length equals 16 residues. Germline V CDR1 and CDR2: SGHRS, YFSETQ. Here the CDR3 reads CASSFKTGADTGELFF. CDR3 DNA: TGCGCCAGCAGCTTCAAGACAGGGGCGGACACCGGGGAGCTGTTTTTT.

The chain combines TRBV12-3 or TRBV12-4 with TRBJ2-3, with 10 positions matching TRBD2. V gave up 6 bases and J gave up 5 bases; unmatched junction bases: 11. The CDR3 extends over 16 amino acids. CDR3 sequence: CASRHGTSARGDTQYF. CDR3 bases: TGTGCCAGCAGGCACGGGACTAGCGCGAGGGGAGATACGCAGTATTTT.

This clonotype was detected a few times. This chain joins TRBV27 and TRBJ2-3; possibly TRBD2 for D (6 bases). V was pared by 0 bases and J by 2 bases, with 15 bases between. Germline V gene lookup returns CDR1 MNHEY and CDR2 SMNVEV (reference sequence). The CDR3 has 17 residues. The chain's CDR3 is CASSLSIPSEYTDTQYF. The CDR3, as DNA: TGTGCCAGCAGTTTATCGATACCTAGCGAGTACACAGATACGCAGTATTTT.

This clonotype was seen a handful of times. The V call is TRBV4-3, the J call TRBJ1-4; the D gene is possibly TRBD1 (5 bases). Looked up from germline, CDR1 is LGHNA and CDR2 is YSLEER. This CDR3 has 16 amino acids. With 1 base removed from V and 8 bases from J, the gap between germline ends came to 17 bases. The CDR3 DNA reads TGCGCCAGCAGCCAAGTGTCACAGGCTCATGGGGAAAAACTGTTTTTT. Translating it yields CASSQVSQAHGEKLFF.

This CDR3 reads CASKFGTESYEQYF. CDR3 nucleotide sequence: TGTGCCAGCAAATTTGGGACAGAGAGCTACGAGCAGTACTTC. This sequence joins TRBV2 and TRBJ2-7; 7 bases fit TRBD1. The V segment lost 7 bases and the J segment 3 bases; nucleotides outside the gene matches: 9. The V gene's germline CDR1 is SNHLY and CDR2 FYNNEI. The CDR3 consists of 14 residues. The complete variable domain, with remaining parts taken from reference TRBV2 and TRBJ2-7, reads EPEVTQTPSHQVTQMGQEVILRCVPISNHLYFYWYRQILGQKVEFLVSFYNNEISEKSEIFDDQFSVERPDGSNFTLKIRSTKLEDSAMYFCASKFGTESYEQYFGPGTRLTVT.

The rearrangement uses TRBV12-3 or TRBV12-4 and TRBJ2-7; 9 bases align to TRBD2. The CDR3 sequence is 14 residues long. The junction had 8 bases not matched to a gene; V was cut back by 8 bases and J by 3 bases. CDR3 DNA sequence: TGTGCCAGCGGCTTAGCGGGAGTGGACTACGAGCAGTACTTC. As protein: CASGLAGVDYEQYF.

This clonotype was detected a few times. V and J are TRBV29-1 and TRBJ2-3, with D perhaps TRBD1 (5 bases). CDR3 size: 17 residues. V lost 0 bases and J 4 bases, leaving 20 bases between the germline ends. Germline lookup yields CDR1 SQVTM and CDR2 ANQGSEA. The CDR3 nucleotides are TGCAGCGTTGAAGAGGGGTGGGGCTTAGCAAGGGCAGATACGCAGTATTTT. It is translated as CSVEEGWGLARADTQYF.

The genes are TRBV30 and TRBJ1-5; D remains ambiguous. The V gene lost 1 base and the J gene lost 5 bases, with 6 bases spanning the gap. Per the germline V gene, CDR1 is GTSNPN and CDR2 is SVGIG (reference sequence). The CDR3 has 12 amino acids. The CDR3 spells CAWSDGDQPQHF. DNA for the CDR3: TGTGCCTGGAGTGATGGTGATCAGCCCCAGCATTTT.

This chain joins TRBV10-1 and TRBJ2-7; the D is unclear. V lost 2 bases and J 1 base, leaving 6 bases between the germline ends. CDR3 length: 13 residues. Germline lookup yields CDR1 WNHNN and CDR2 SYGVQD (reference sequence). The CDR3 here is CASSEGRSYEQYF. For the CDR3, the DNA is TGCGCCAGCAGTGAGGGACGGTCCTACGAGCAGTACTTC.

This clonotype was picked up many times. The rearrangement joins TRBV4-2 to TRBJ2-7; 7 positions match TRBD1. The germline V gene has CDR1 LGHNA and CDR2 YNFKEQ. This CDR3 has 15 residues. With 2 bases clipped from V and 0 bases from J, the junction kept 4 bases outside the gene matches. CDR3 residues: CASSQPGTDSYEQYF. In DNA form, the CDR3 reads TGTGCCAGCAGCCAACCCGGGACAGACTCCTACGAGCAGTACTTC.

The chain carries TRBV27 and TRBJ2-5, with D uncertain. Germline CDR1 reads MNHEY; CDR2 reads SMNVEV (reference sequence). V was shortened by 5 bases and J by 2 bases, with 9 bases between the two germline ends. The CDR3 is 13 residues long. The CDR3 DNA follows: TGTGCCAGCAGTCCCTATCGACAAGAGACCCAGTACTTC. This gives the protein CASSPYRQETQYF.

This clonotype has just one count. The chain has TRBV12-3 or TRBV12-4 and TRBJ2-7, with no clear D. The J call could be wrong; TRBJ2-1 is a better fit for the DNA end. The CDR3 sequence is 14 residues long. The DNA of the CDR3 is TGTGCCAGCAGTCCCGATCAGATCGCCTACGAGCAGTTCTTC. Its translation is CASSPDQIAYEQFF.

This clonotype was recorded many times. The rearrangement uses TRBV5-1 and TRBJ2-1; 7 bases map to TRBD2. J gave up 9 bases and V 4 bases, and 7 bases lay outside the gene matches. The CDR3 extends over 13 amino acids. Germline V gene sequence: CDR1 SGHRS, CDR2 YFSETQ. The CDR3 DNA reads TGCGCCAGCAGCCGGCTTGGGAGGGTTGAGCAGTTCTTC. This codes for CASSRLGRVEQFF. The variable domain in full, completed from reference TRBV5-1 and TRBJ2-1, reads KAGVTQTPRYLIKTRGQQVTLSCSPISGHRSVSWYQQTPGQGLQFLFEYFSETQRNKGNFPGRFSGRQFSNSRSEMNVSTLELGDSALYLCASSRLGRVEQFFGPGTRLTVL.

A few counts support this clonotype. The chain combines TRBV5-1 with TRBJ2-1; 10 positions agree with TRBD2. Looked up from germline, CDR1 is SGHRS and CDR2 is YFSETQ. The CDR3 contains 15 residues. J was trimmed by 10 bases and V by 0 bases; bases with no gene match: 7. The CDR3 is CASSLAAGGPREQFF. For the CDR3, the DNA is TGCGCCAGCAGCTTGGCAGCGGGAGGGCCTAGGGAGCAGTTCTTC. The whole variable domain, remainder taken from reference TRBV5-1 and TRBJ2-1, is KAGVTQTPRYLIKTRGQQVTLSCSPISGHRSVSWYQQTPGQGLQFLFEYFSETQRNKGNFPGRFSGRQFSNSRSEMNVSTLELGDSALYLCASSLAAGGPREQFFGPGTRLTVL.

This clonotype was observed at least ten times. The rearrangement joins TRBV7-2 to TRBJ2-3; no definite D call. The CDR3 is made up of 14 amino acids. CDR1 is SGHTA, CDR2 FQGNSA, per germline. With 3 bases removed from V and 1 base from J, the gap between germline ends came to 8 bases. The CDR3 is CASSFGPGTDTQYF. As DNA, the CDR3 is TGTGCCAGCAGCTTTGGACCAGGCACAGATACGCAGTATTTT.

This clonotype was found a few times. This rearrangement joins TRBV29-1 to TRBJ2-7; D unclear. The CDR3 is 13 amino acids. Looked up from germline, CDR1 is SQVTM and CDR2 is ANQGSEA. Trimming took off 3 bases at V and 0 bases at J, with 9 bases between the two ends. The CDR3 spells CSVDKVGSYEQYF. The DNA for the CDR3 is TGCAGCGTTGACAAGGTCGGCTCCTACGAGCAGTACTTC.

The chain carries TRBV7-2 and TRBJ2-7; D uncertain. Per the germline V gene, CDR1 is SGHTA and CDR2 is FQGNSA. V dropped 3 bases and J dropped 6 bases, with 15 bases sitting between them. The CDR3 consists of 14 residues. The CDR3 DNA reads as TGTGCCAGCAGCTTCCGGCTTATATCGTCCGAGCAGTACTTC. Translating gives CASSFRLISSEQYF.

The chain links TRBV7-9 to TRBJ2-7, with TRBD1 matching over 8 bases. Unmatched junction bases numbered 10, after V lost 7 bases and J lost 5 bases. The germline CDR1 and CDR2 sequences are SEHNR and FQNEAQ (reference sequence). The CDR3 extends over 14 amino acids. The DNA for the CDR3 is TGTGCCAGCACCCAGACAGGGGATAGCGACGAGCAGTACTTC. It yields the protein CASTQTGDSDEQYF.

This clonotype was seen a handful of times. The V and J genes are TRBV14 and TRBJ2-1, with D uncertain. The germline V gene has CDR1 SGHDN and CDR2 FVKESK. The CDR3 runs 17 residues. The ends were cut back, 0 bases at V and 4 bases at J, with 16 bases in the middle. The chain's CDR3 is CASSQDRSGLVYNEQFF. The CDR3 DNA sequence: TGTGCCAGCAGCCAAGATCGGTCGGGCCTAGTATACAATGAGCAGTTCTTC.